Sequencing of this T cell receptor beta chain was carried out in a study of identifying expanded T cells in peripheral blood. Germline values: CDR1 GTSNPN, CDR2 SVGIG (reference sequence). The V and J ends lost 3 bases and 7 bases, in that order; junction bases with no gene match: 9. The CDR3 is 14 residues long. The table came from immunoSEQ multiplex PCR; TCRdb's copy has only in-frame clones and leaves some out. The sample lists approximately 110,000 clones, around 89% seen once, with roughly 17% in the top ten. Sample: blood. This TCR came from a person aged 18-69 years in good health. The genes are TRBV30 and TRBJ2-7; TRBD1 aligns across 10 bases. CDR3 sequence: CAWRATGGLGEQYF. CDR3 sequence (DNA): TGTGCCTGGAGGGCGACAGGGGGCCTGGGGGAGCAGTACTTC.